This TCR beta chain emerged from a study of T-cell reconstitution after alpha-beta-depleted transplantation in children. This CDR3 contains 18 residues. Germline-derived CDR1 and CDR2 are SGHVS and FNYEAQ. The V and J ends lost 6 bases and 9 bases, in that order; junction bases with no gene match: 21. TCRbeta library construction was performed incorporating unique molecular identifiers. TCRdb called the PCR reads again in MiXCR, with one record for every CDR3 protein. The data contain about 180,000 distinct CDR3 sequences, around 10% of them singletons. Overall study findings and caveats: One year after transplant, T-cell counts and diversity came mostly from newly produced T cells. Several patients had high TCRbeta diversity at day 60; it came from surviving recipient T cells and thymic progenitors. The origin of alpha-beta T cells about two months after transplant was reportedly several hundred expanded graft clones.

This clonotype was seen at least ten times. Its antigen remains unknown. The sample consisted of PBMCs, taken before TCRalphabeta/CD19-depleted stem cell transplant. The rearrangement uses TRBV7-6 and TRBJ2-1, with 9 nucleotides matching TRBD2. This TCR was recovered from a boy between 2 and 10 years old with acute myeloid leukemia, due to receive a stem cell transplant. The CDR3 here is CASRLNPRGGRAQGEQFF. The DNA for the CDR3 is TGTGCCAGCAGATTAAATCCTCGGGGCGGGAGGGCCCAGGGTGAGCAGTTCTTC.